Below, 32 T cell receptor beta chains from the same sample are listed, as sequenced in a study of T cells after yellow fever vaccination. From the 5' RACE reads, TCRdb called clonotypes with MiXCR, one entry per CDR3 protein. The sample carries around 72,000 distinct CDR3 sequences, approximately 7.3% recorded once. Sequenced material: CD8+ T cells sorted from PBMCs, taken roughly 10 days after the first yellow fever vaccination. The receptors were gathered from a man aged 18 to 35 who received the YFV17D yellow fever vaccine.

The V gene is TRBV4-1, the J gene TRBJ1-4; D perhaps matches TRBD1 (5 bases). Germline V CDR1 and CDR2: MGHRA, YSYEKL. Deletions cut 4 bases from V and 2 bases from J, with 11 bases between. The CDR3 has 15 residues. CDR3: CASSPPGTTNEKLFF. CDR3 nucleotides: TGCGCCAGCAGCCCACCCGGGACCACTAATGAAAAACTGTTTTTT.

The sample holds many counts of this clonotype. The chain joins TRBV6-1 to TRBJ2-1, with 7 bases that match TRBD1. Per the germline V gene, CDR1 is MNHNS and CDR2 is SASEGT. V trimming: 6 bases; J trimming: 5 bases; junction bases outside the gene matches: 7. This CDR3 has 14 residues. The CDR3 reads CASSQTGSHNEQFF. The CDR3 DNA follows: TGTGCCAGCAGCCAGACAGGGTCTCACAATGAGCAGTTCTTC.

This clonotype was found many times. The CDR3 is CASSALDRDYYGYTF. The CDR3 DNA reads TGTGCCAGCAGTGCTCTCGACAGAGACTACTATGGCTACACCTTC. The chain employs TRBV2 and TRBJ1-2; a weak D match, TRBD1 (5 bases). Germline-derived CDR1 and CDR2 are SNHLY and FYNNEI. V was pared by 4 bases and J by 3 bases, with 15 bases between. The CDR3 contains 15 residues.

This clonotype was recorded many times. This chain uses TRBV9 with TRBJ2-3, with D maybe TRBD1 (5 bases). Germline CDR1 and CDR2: SGDLS and YYNGEE. The CDR3 spans 16 residues. Between the trimmed V and J ends, which lost 0 bases and 2 bases, there was a span of 13 bases. CDR3 DNA: TGTGCCAGCAGCGTAGGAGACAGACAGACCACAGATACGCAGTATTTT. It specifies CASSVGDRQTTDTQYF.

This clonotype was seen at least ten times. The rearrangement joins TRBV7-6 to TRBJ2-3; 10 bases are a match to TRBD2. With 5 bases clipped from V and 4 bases from J, the junction kept 9 bases outside the gene matches. The CDR3 has 16 residues. Germline V gene sequence: CDR1 SGHVS, CDR2 FNYEAQ. The CDR3 nucleotides are TGTGCCAGCAGCCCAAAAAGCGGGGGGGATTCAGATACGCAGTATTTT. Residues: CASSPKSGGDSDTQYF.

This clonotype was seen repeatedly, ten times or more. V gene TRBV29-1 combines with J gene TRBJ2-5; no firm D call. Germline CDR1 is SQVTM and CDR2 is ANQGSEA. Trimming left V 6 bases short and J 0 bases short, with 5 bases between. There are 11 residues in the CDR3. The CDR3 nucleotides read TGCAGCGTCAAGTACCAAGAGACCCAGTACTTC. This encodes CSVKYQETQYF.

This chain uses TRBV7-9 with TRBJ1-2, with 7 bases fitting TRBD1. The junction had 9 bases not matched to a gene; V was cut back by 7 bases and J by 4 bases. This CDR3 region has 14 residues. The germline V gene encodes CDR1 SEHNR and CDR2 FQNEAQ (reference sequence). CDR3 amino acids: CASIPGQVLYGYTF. CDR3 nucleotides: TGTGCCAGCATCCCCGGACAGGTTCTCTATGGCTACACCTTC.

This clonotype appeared many times. The chain has TRBV19 and TRBJ1-1; TRBD1 might be the D (6 bases). The CDR3 consists of 13 residues. The germline V gene has CDR1 LNHDA and CDR2 SQIVND (reference sequence). Trimming cost V 3 bases and J 5 bases, with 10 bases left between them. The DNA of the CDR3 is TGTGCCAGTAGTATCTCCAGGGGAACTGAAGCTTTCTTT. Encoded protein: CASSISRGTEAFF.

This clonotype was detected many times. The chain couples TRBV29-1 to TRBJ1-2; no clear D gene. CDR3 length: 13 amino acids. V was cut by 3 bases and J by 0 bases, with 8 bases left in between. Per germline, CDR1 SQVTM and CDR2 ANQGSEA. The CDR3 DNA sequence: TGCAGCGTTGATTTAAGGACTAACTATGGCTACACCTTC. Residues: CSVDLRTNYGYTF.

There are many counts of this clonotype. This sequence joins TRBV4-1 and TRBJ2-7; 12 nucleotides line up with TRBD1. V was clipped by 2 bases and J by 5 bases; unmatched bases: 4. The CDR3 runs 15 residues. The germline CDR1 and CDR2 sequences are MGHRA and YSYEKL. CDR3 amino acids: CASSQYGTGGDEQYF. DNA of the CDR3: TGCGCCAGCAGCCAATATGGGACAGGGGGCGACGAGCAGTACTTC.

The genes are TRBV4-1 and TRBJ1-6, with D perhaps matching TRBD1 (5 bases). Germline CDR1 is MGHRA and CDR2 is YSYEKL. The CDR3 length is 14 residues. V was trimmed by 1 base and J by 11 bases, leaving 12 bases between them. CDR3 DNA sequence: TGCGCCAGCAGCCAAGTGGGGGATGTGGCACCCCTCCACTTT. Protein product: CASSQVGDVAPLHF.

This clonotype came up many times. The J gene is TRBJ1-2, the V gene TRBV15, with D possibly TRBD1 on 5 matching bases. Germline V gene sequence: CDR1 LNHNV, CDR2 YYDKDF (reference sequence). The ends were cut back, 3 bases at V and 7 bases at J, with 15 bases in the middle. The CDR3 is 14 residues long. The CDR3, as DNA: TGTGCCACCAGCAGTGAGGCAGGGATACGTGGCTACACCTTC. Translating gives CATSSEAGIRGYTF.

This clonotype came up a few times. The V and J genes are TRBV3-1 and TRBJ2-1; D might be TRBD2 (5 bases). Germline CDR1 is LGHDT and CDR2 is YNNKEL (reference sequence). CDR3 length equals 12 residues. Deletions cut 6 bases from V and 9 bases from J, with 12 bases between. This chain's CDR3 is CASRQQAGEQFF. DNA of the CDR3: TGTGCCAGCAGACAGCAGGCGGGTGAGCAGTTCTTC.

Concerning this clonotype itself: A read error may explain this, as a much larger clone is one base away. V and J are TRBV4-3 and TRBJ1-2; D is possibly TRBD1 (5 bases). The CDR3 is 16 residues long. V was shortened by 1 base and J by 2 bases, with 14 bases between the two germline ends. Germline V lookup: CDR1 LGHNA, CDR2 YSLEER. CDR3 sequence (DNA): TGCGCCAGCAGCCAAGTCCCCCCCCCAGGGAACTATGGCTACACCTTC. Protein: CASSQVPPPGNYGYTF.

The rearrangement links TRBV11-2 to TRBJ2-3; 7 bases fit TRBD1. Germline lookup yields CDR1 SGHAT and CDR2 FQNNGV. V trimming: 6 bases; J trimming: 6 bases; junction bases outside the gene matches: 12. CDR3 size: 15 residues. The CDR3 coding sequence is TGTGCCAGCAGTTCGCACGACAGGGTAACGGATACGCAGTATTTT. The encoded protein is CASSSHDRVTDTQYF.

The gene calls are TRBV11-2 and TRBJ2-5, with D tentatively TRBD2 (7 bases). Trimming removed 1 base from V and 4 bases from J, with 16 bases in between. Germline CDR1 reads SGHAT; CDR2 reads FQNNGV. This CDR3 spans 16 amino acids. This CDR3 is CASSLAGGRLGETQYF. In nucleotides, the CDR3 is TGTGCCAGCAGCTTAGCGGGGGGCCGGCTAGGAGAGACCCAGTACTTC.

The V call is TRBV7-7, the J call TRBJ2-6; D may be TRBD1 (5 bases). With 5 bases removed from V and 0 bases from J, the gap between germline ends came to 8 bases. The length of the CDR3 is 15 residues. Per the germline V gene, CDR1 is SSHAT and CDR2 is FNYEAQ (reference sequence). The CDR3 DNA reads as TGTGCCAGCAGCCCAGGGTTCTCTGGGGCCAACGTCCTGACTTTC. Protein sequence: CASSPGFSGANVLTF.

This clonotype was found a few times. The chain combines TRBV6-2 or TRBV6-3 with TRBJ1-5, with 11 bases matching TRBD1. The germline V gene encodes CDR1 MNHEY and CDR2 SVGEGT. The junction had 7 bases not matched to a gene; V was cut back by 6 bases and J by 6 bases. The CDR3 sequence is 15 residues long. The CDR3 bases are TGTGCCAGCAGGGCGGACAGGGGGCTTGTTCAGCCCCAGCATTTT. This encodes CASRADRGLVQPQHF.

In this sample, this clonotype turned up many times. The rearrangement joins TRBV28 to TRBJ1-2; D is possibly TRBD1 (5 bases). This CDR3 spans 13 amino acids. CDR1 is MDHEN and CDR2 is SYDVKM in the germline V gene. The V end lost 6 bases, the J end lost 8 bases, and 16 bases lay between the germline ends. The CDR3 nucleotides are TGTGCCAGCAGCGGGCAGGGCGTTGGAGGCTACACCTTC. It yields the protein CASSGQGVGGYTF.

There are a few counts of this clonotype. J is TRBJ2-2 and V is TRBV28; D is unresolved. CDR1 MDHEN and CDR2 SYDVKM come from the germline V gene. The V end lost 2 bases, the J end lost 5 bases, and 6 bases lay between the germline ends. There are 13 residues in the CDR3. The CDR3 reads CASSLEETGELFF. CDR3 DNA sequence: TGTGCCAGCAGTTTAGAGGAAACCGGGGAGCTGTTTTTT.

This clonotype was recorded at least ten times. The V gene is TRBV20-1, the J gene TRBJ2-7, with 10 bases fitting TRBD1. The CDR3 is 13 amino acids. J gave up 6 bases and V 6 bases, and 8 bases lay outside the gene matches. The V gene's germline CDR1 is DFQATT and CDR2 SNEGSKA (reference sequence). The DNA for the CDR3 is TGCAGTGCAACCGACAGGGGGCTTGGCGAGCAGTACTTC. Protein product: CSATDRGLGEQYF.

There are a few counts of this clonotype. The chain is built from TRBV29-1 and TRBJ2-1; a weak D match, TRBD2 (7 bases). The germline CDR1 and CDR2 sequences are SQVTM and ANQGSEA. V was cut by 1 base and J by 5 bases, with 12 bases left in between. The length of the CDR3 is 14 residues. The CDR3 nucleotides read TGCAGCGTTGAAGGGGGGAGGGGGAACAATGAGCAGTTCTTC. The encoded protein is CSVEGGRGNNEQFF.

In DNA form, the CDR3 reads TGCGCCAGCAGCGAAGTACTCCTGGCGGGGGGTCCCACAGATACGCAGTATTTT. Translating gives CASSEVLLAGGPTDTQYF. The chain employs TRBV4-1 and TRBJ2-3; TRBD2 matches 8 bases. J gave up 2 bases and V 5 bases, and 15 bases lay outside the gene matches. This CDR3 contains 18 residues. Per the germline V gene, CDR1 is MGHRA and CDR2 is YSYEKL.

This clonotype showed up just a few times. The DNA of the CDR3 is TGTGCCAGCAGCCCGACGGGGGGAATCACTGAAGCTTTCTTT. It yields the protein CASSPTGGITEAFF. The chain is built from TRBV3-1 and TRBJ1-1, with D perhaps matching TRBD1 (5 bases). Trimming pared 4 bases from V and 4 bases from J, leaving 13 bases between. Germline V lookup: CDR1 LGHDT, CDR2 YNNKEL (reference sequence). CDR3 length equals 14 residues.

This clonotype was observed a handful of times. V usage is TRBV4-2 and J usage is TRBJ1-6, with a possible D match to TRBD1 (5 bases). The CDR3 is 16 amino acids. Germline CDR1 reads LGHNA; CDR2 reads YNFKEQ. V lost 0 bases and J lost 5, with 11 bases in between. DNA of the CDR3: TGTGCCAGCAGCCAAGAGAGGGGAACTCATAATTCACCCCTCCACTTT. It encodes CASSQERGTHNSPLHF.

This clonotype was recorded a few times. CDR3 sequence: CASSLRQRNTEAFF. In DNA, the CDR3 is TGTGCCAGCAGCTTACGTCAGCGGAACACTGAAGCTTTCTTT. The chain links TRBV7-6 to TRBJ1-1, with D uncertain. Germline-derived CDR1 and CDR2 are SGHVS and FNYEAQ. The V gene lost 2 bases and the J gene lost 1 base, with 8 bases spanning the gap. This CDR3 region has 14 residues.

This clonotype was recorded many times. Written as DNA, the CDR3 is TGTGCCAGCAAGGATGGCTACACCTTC. Its translation is CASKDGYTF. The V gene is TRBV2, the J gene TRBJ1-2; D remains unclear. Germline CDR1 is SNHLY and CDR2 is FYNNEI. Trimming left V 7 bases short and J 6 bases short, with 3 bases between. The CDR3 consists of 9 residues.

V and J are TRBV29-1 and TRBJ2-2; D might be TRBD2 (5 bases). The CDR3 is made up of 13 amino acids. V lost 5 bases to trimming and J lost 2 bases, with 9 bases between them. Germline V gene sequence: CDR1 SQVTM, CDR2 ANQGSEA. The CDR3 spells CSVRRGNTGELFF. The CDR3 DNA reads as TGCAGCGTTCGTCGGGGAAACACCGGGGAGCTGTTTTTT.

V usage is TRBV20-1 and J usage is TRBJ2-7; D ambiguous. CDR1 and CDR2 (germline): DFQATT, SNEGSKA (reference sequence). Trimming left V 3 bases short and J 6 bases short, with 12 bases between. This CDR3 is 12 amino acids long. CDR3 DNA sequence: TGCAGTGCTAGTTTCGGGTCGGGCGAGCAGTACGTC. Protein sequence: CSASFGSGEQYV.

This clonotype was recorded a few times. The J gene is TRBJ1-1, the V gene TRBV11-2; D is unclear. V was trimmed by 3 bases and J by 5 bases, leaving 10 bases between them. From germline, CDR1 is SGHAT and CDR2 FQNNGV. The CDR3 length is 13 residues. The CDR3 coding sequence is TGTGCCAGCAGCTTCGAAGTAGAGACTGAAGCTTTCTTT. Translating it yields CASSFEVETEAFF.

The chain couples TRBV5-4 to TRBJ2-1; 8 positions match TRBD2. The length of the CDR3 is 16 residues. The germline CDR1 and CDR2 sequences are SGHNT and YYREEE (reference sequence). V lost 4 bases to trimming and J lost 2 bases; unmatched junction nucleotides: 8. CDR3 sequence reads: CASSGISGAPYNEQFF. CDR3 nucleotide sequence: TGTGCCAGCAGCGGAATTAGCGGGGCCCCCTACAATGAGCAGTTCTTC.

This clonotype was detected many times. The genes are TRBV7-6 and TRBJ1-1; weak D call: TRBD1 (6 bases). CDR3 length equals 15 residues. Looked up from germline, CDR1 is SGHVS and CDR2 is FNYEAQ. Trimming took off 2 bases at V and 2 bases at J, with 12 bases between the two ends. Here the CDR3 reads CASSLWQGQNTEAFF. For the CDR3, the DNA is TGTGCCAGCAGCTTATGGCAGGGACAAAACACTGAAGCTTTCTTT.